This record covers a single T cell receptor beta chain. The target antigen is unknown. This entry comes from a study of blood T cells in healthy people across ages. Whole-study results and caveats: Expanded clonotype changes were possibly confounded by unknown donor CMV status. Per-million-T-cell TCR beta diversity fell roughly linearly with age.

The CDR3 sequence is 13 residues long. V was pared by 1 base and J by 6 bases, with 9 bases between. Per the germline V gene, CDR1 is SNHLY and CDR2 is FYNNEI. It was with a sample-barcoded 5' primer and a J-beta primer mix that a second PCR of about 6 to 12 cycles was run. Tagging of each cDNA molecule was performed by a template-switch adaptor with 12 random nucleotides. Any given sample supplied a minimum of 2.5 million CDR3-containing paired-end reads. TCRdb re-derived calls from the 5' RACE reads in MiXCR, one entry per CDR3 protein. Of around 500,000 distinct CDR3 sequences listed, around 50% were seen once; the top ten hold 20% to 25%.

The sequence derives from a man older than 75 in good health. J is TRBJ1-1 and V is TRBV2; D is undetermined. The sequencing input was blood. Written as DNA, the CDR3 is TGTGCCAGCAGTGAAGACCCCGTAGCTGAAGCTTTCTTT. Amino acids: CASSEDPVAEAFF.